This T cell receptor beta chain emerged from a study of response to subunit inactivated influenza vaccine. Study-wide results and limits: The study's authors posited that every seasonal influenza vaccination enlists few new T cells.

A single record per CDR3 protein comes from TCRdb applying MiXCR to the RT-PCR reads. This table has more than 150,000 distinct CDR3 sequences, nearly 9.5% appearing once. Notes on this clonotype: What it binds is unknown.

Trimming took 0 bases from V and 4 from J; bases not matched to a gene: 3. Looked up from germline, CDR1 is ENHRY and CDR2 is SYGVKD. CDR3 length: 15 amino acids. The source of this sequence is a man aged 50 or older who received an inactivated influenza vaccine. The sequencing here drew on non-naive T cells sorted from PBMCs, taken on the day of vaccination. The chain recombines TRBV10-3 with TRBJ2-7, with 10 positions matching TRBD2. The CDR3 nucleotides are TGTGCCATCAGTGAGTCGGGAGCGGGAGGGTACGAGCAGTACTTC. The encoded protein is CAISESGAGGYEQYF.